A selection of T cell receptor beta chains follows, all from one sample in a study of identifying expanded T cells in peripheral blood. Produced via immunoSEQ multiplex PCR; TCRdb's table is partial and in-frame only. In the table there are 100,000 or so clones, about 89% of which are singletons. Sequencing used blood. The receptor set was obtained from a person between 18 and 75 years old in good health. Both conserved end residues are part of each CDR3. The D gene is left open where the match is weak. Part of the rows lack a size; the others show once, few, many or a class for expanded clones.

CDR3 length	V gene	J gene	D gene	clone size	CDR3 DNA	CDR3 protein
16	TRBV5-1	TRBJ2-7	TRBD2	NA	TGCGCCAGCAGCCCCTCTAGCGGGGGGGCCAGGCTCGAGCAGTACTTC	CASSPSSGGARLEQYF
14	TRBV27	TRBJ2-7	NA	NA	TGTGCCAGCAGTTTGTGGGACACCTCCTACGAGCAGTACTTC	CASSLWDTSYEQYF
14	TRBV6-6	TRBJ2-7	NA	NA	TGTGCCAGCAGTTACCAAGCGGTAACCTACGAGCAGTACTTC	CASSYQAVTYEQYF
11	TRBV2	TRBJ1-1	TRBD1	NA	TGTGCCATTACAGGGGGGGCTGAAGCTTTCTTT	CAITGGAEAFF
18	TRBV30	TRBJ2-5	NA	NA	TGTGCCTGGAGTGAACCCTCAAGGATGTACCCGATTGGGGAGACCCAGTACTTC	CAWSEPSRMYPIGETQYF
15	TRBV19	TRBJ2-7	TRBD1	NA	TGTGCCAGTAGTAGGACAGGAGGCAGGTCCTACGAGCAGTACTTC	CASSRTGGRSYEQYF
15	TRBV28	TRBJ2-5	TRBD2	NA	TGTGCCAGCAGTCCCGGGGGGGTTCTTCAAGAGACCCAGTACTTC	CASSPGGVLQETQYF
18	TRBV4-2	TRBJ2-6	TRBD2	NA	TGTGCCAGCAGCCCTAGCGGGGGGCCCAACTCTGGGGCCAACGTCCTGACTTTC	CASSPSGGPNSGANVLTF
11	TRBV7-2	TRBJ2-7	NA	once	TGTGCCAGCAGCTCGACCTACGAGCAGTACTTC	CASSSTYEQYF
15	TRBV6-1	TRBJ1-3	NA	NA	TGTGCCAGCAGTCGAGACAGCAGCTCTGGAAACACCATATATTTT	CASSRDSSSGNTIYF
15	TRBV7-2	TRBJ1-2	NA	NA	TGTGCCAGCAGCTTAGCTTTGGGCGGGGCTTCTGGCTACACCTTC	CASSLALGGASGYTF
15	TRBV28	TRBJ2-1	TRBD1	NA	TGTGCCAGCAGTTTTCGGTCGACAGGGGGCCGGGAGCAGTTCTTC	CASSFRSTGGREQFF
18	TRBV5-1	TRBJ1-1	TRBD1	NA	TGCGCCAGCAGCTTGGGGGGACAGGAAGGCCGTGGGAACACTGAAGCTTTCTTT	CASSLGGQEGRGNTEAFF
16	TRBV11-2	TRBJ1-1	NA	once	TGTGCCAGCAGCACCCGCCGGGGGCTCGCGAACACTGAAGCTTTCTTT	CASSTRRGLANTEAFF
13	TRBV19	TRBJ2-7	NA	NA	TGTGCCAGTAGTATAGATGGGACCTTCGAGCAGTACTTC	CASSIDGTFEQYF
13	TRBV18	TRBJ1-6	NA	many	TGTGCCAGCTCCCCCACCCGGGATTCACCCCTCCACTTT	CASSPTRDSPLHF
13	TRBV4-1	TRBJ2-5	NA	NA	TGCGCCAGCAGTCTCGAGCCGATGGCGACCCAGTACTTC	CASSLEPMATQYF